This TCR beta chain is from a study of beta chain features in type 1 diabetes. Overall study results and limits: Whether HLA type influences TCRB rearrangement remained unresolved here. Fewer insertions but more deletions were seen at VDJ junctions in type 1 diabetes patients.

Every isolated RNA sample was fully reverse transcribed, so sequencing captured expressed TCRB transcripts. The data were produced by immunoSEQ multiplex PCR, yet TCRdb's version contains in-frame clones alone and is incomplete. The sample holds hundreds of thousands of clones, around an eighth seen once. This clone was picked up a small number of times. The antigen remains undetermined. The sample consisted of naive CD4+ T cells from blood. The sequence was collected from a young man in good health.

CDR3: CSVAGGLNEKLFF. CDR3 nucleotides: TGCAGCGTTGCAGGGGGCCTTAATGAAAAACTGTTTTTT. V usage is TRBV29-1 and J usage is TRBJ1-4; 8 bases line up with TRBD1. The CDR3 is 13 amino acids. J was trimmed by 4 bases and V by 4 bases; bases with no gene match: 2. Germline lookup yields CDR1 SQVTM and CDR2 ANQGSEA.